The text below deals with one TCR beta chain. Clones were sequenced by immunoSEQ multiplex PCR, and TCRdb holds only the in-frame ones, with some missing. This sample has about 77,000 clones, with roughly 84% found just once. These data come from a study of OX40 agonist ivuxolimab in advanced cancers. Across the whole study: Patients were treated with ivuxolimab, an agonistic anti-OX40 (CD134) antibody. Patients received ivuxolimab, an intravenous treatment, every 2 weeks at 0.01 to 10 mg/kg. Every patient in dose escalation had hepatocellular carcinoma, melanoma, renal cell or head and neck cancer.

This specimen consisted of CD4+ or CD8+ T cells sorted from blood, obtained in a trial of the OX40 agonist ivuxolimab. This receptor was obtained from an adult with an advanced solid tumor such as melanoma, head and neck, liver or kidney cancer.

CDR3 in DNA: TGTGCCAGCAGTAACAGGGGGCAGTCAGAAAAACTGTTTTTT. Protein sequence: CASSNRGQSEKLFF. The V and J genes are TRBV28 and TRBJ1-4; TRBD1 agrees at 9 bases. Germline values: CDR1 MDHEN, CDR2 SYDVKM. This CDR3 comprises 14 residues. The V and J ends lost 5 bases and 8 bases, in that order; junction bases with no gene match: 6.